This note documents a single T cell receptor beta chain sequence. This sample is drawn from a study of control samples from healthy donors and cancer patients. The germline CDR1 and CDR2 sequences are MDHEN and SYDVKM. V gave up 6 bases and J gave up 0 bases, with 11 bases separating them. This CDR3 has 14 residues. Profiling relied on immunoSEQ multiplex PCR, and the TCRdb table lists in-frame clones only, not all of them. In the table there are more than 15,000 clones, approximately 90% of which are singletons. Sequencing used PBMCs. This chain links TRBV28 with TRBJ1-1, with D unresolved. This sequence originates from a woman in her sixties with head and neck cancer. CDR3 DNA: TGTGCCAGCAGAGCAGGACTACTGAACACTGAAGCTTTCTTT. The encoded protein is CASRAGLLNTEAFF.